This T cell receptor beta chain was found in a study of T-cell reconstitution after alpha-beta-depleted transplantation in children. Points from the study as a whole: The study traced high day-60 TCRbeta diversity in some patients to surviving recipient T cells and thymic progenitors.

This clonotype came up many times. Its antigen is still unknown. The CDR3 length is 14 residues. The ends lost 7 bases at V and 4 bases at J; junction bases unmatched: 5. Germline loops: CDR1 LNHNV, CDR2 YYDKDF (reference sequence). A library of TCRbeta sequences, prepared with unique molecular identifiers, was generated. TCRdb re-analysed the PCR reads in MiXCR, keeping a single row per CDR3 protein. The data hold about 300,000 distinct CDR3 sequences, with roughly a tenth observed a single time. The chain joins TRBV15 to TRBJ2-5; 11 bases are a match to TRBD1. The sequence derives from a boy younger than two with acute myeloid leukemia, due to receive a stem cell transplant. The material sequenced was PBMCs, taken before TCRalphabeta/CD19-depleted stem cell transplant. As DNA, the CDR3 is TGTGCCACCACTCCGGACAGGGGGCGAGAGACCCAGTACTTC. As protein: CATTPDRGRETQYF. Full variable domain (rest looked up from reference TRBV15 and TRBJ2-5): DAMVIQNPRYQVTQFGKPVTLSCSQTLNHNVMYWYQQKSSQAPKLLFHYYDKDFNNEADTPDNFQSRRPNTSFCFLDIRSPGLGDTAMYLCATTPDRGRETQYFGPGTRLLVL.